The 26 T cell receptor beta chains reported below all come from one sample, sequenced in a study of T cells in Graves' hyperthyroidism and ophthalmopathy. RNA transcripts provided the source from which TCR beta CDR3 regions were amplified. In the first-round RT-PCR of the TCR CDR3, the HTBI primer set was used. TCRdb used MiXCR to reprocess the multiplex PCR reads, holding one entry per CDR3 protein. The sample carries nearly 600,000 distinct CDR3 sequences, about 15% recorded once. Sequencing was done on a sample of blood. All receptors derive from a woman in her thirties with Graves' hyperthyroidism that later progressed to Graves' ophthalmopathy.

This clonotype appeared many times. V is TRBV7-9 and J is TRBJ2-4; TRBD2 matches 7 bases. V shed 3 bases and J 11 bases; nucleotides not matched to a gene: 13. CDR1 is SEHNR and CDR2 is FQNEAQ in the germline V gene (reference sequence). This CDR3 is 15 amino acids long. The CDR3 protein is CASSLVGGRVMLQYF. The DNA for the CDR3 is TGTGCCAGCAGCTTGGTCGGAGGGAGGGTTATGCTTCAGTACTTC.

This clonotype was found many times. This chain links TRBV4-2 with TRBJ2-7, with unresolved D. Trimming shortened V by 4 bases and J by 3 bases, and 13 bases separated the two germline ends. Germline CDR1 and CDR2: LGHNA and YNFKEQ. CDR3 size: 14 residues. The CDR3 sequence: CASSPEQQYYEQYF. In nucleotides, the CDR3 is TGTGCCAGCAGCCCCGAGCAACAGTACTACGAGCAGTACTTC.

This chain uses TRBV25-1 with TRBJ2-1, with 7 positions matching TRBD2. J lost 2 bases, V lost 2 bases, and 6 bases had no gene match. Germline assignment: CDR1 MGHDK and CDR2 SYGVNS. The CDR3 runs to 16 residues. The CDR3 DNA reads TGTGCCAGCAGTGAAAGCGGGGCGGGAGCCTACAATGAGCAGTTCTTC. This gives the protein CASSESGAGAYNEQFF. The full variable domain, with the rest looked up from reference TRBV25-1 and TRBJ2-1, is EADIYQTPRYLVIGTGKKITLECSQTMGHDKMYWYQQDPGMELHLIHYSYGVNSTEKGDLSSESTVSRIRTEHFPLTLESARPSHTSQYLCASSESGAGAYNEQFFGPGTRLTVL.

In regard to this clonotype: This clone may be a read error of a much larger clone one base away. The V and J genes are TRBV29-1 and TRBJ2-1; 11 bases match TRBD2. Germline assignment: CDR1 SQVTM and CDR2 ANQGSEA. The CDR3 is 16 amino acids. Trimming at V came to 3 bases and at J to 4 bases, leaving 8 bases not matched to a gene. This CDR3 is CSVEVLAGGGYNEQFF. CDR3 DNA: TGCAGCGTTGAGGTCTTAGCGGGAGGGGGTTACAATGAGCAGTTCTTC.

This sequence joins TRBV27 and TRBJ2-5; tentative D call: TRBD2 (6 bases). Between the trimmed V and J ends, which lost 3 bases and 5 bases, there was a span of 19 bases. The CDR3 covers 16 residues. Per germline, CDR1 MNHEY and CDR2 SMNVEV (reference sequence). CDR3 coding DNA: TGTGCCAGCAGTTTCGGTTGGCCGGGGGACGGGGAGACCCAGTACTTC. Encoded protein: CASSFGWPGDGETQYF.

In this sample, this clonotype turned up many times. The chain recombines TRBV2 with TRBJ2-2, with D perhaps matching TRBD1 (6 bases). This CDR3 is 15 amino acids long. The V gene's germline CDR1 is SNHLY and CDR2 FYNNEI. V dropped 1 base and J dropped 4 bases, with 10 bases sitting between them. The CDR3 DNA reads as TGTGCCAGCAGTGAAGATGAGGGGGTCACCGGGGAGCTGTTTTTT. Translated: CASSEDEGVTGELFF.

This clonotype was observed at least ten times. The V and J genes are TRBV30 and TRBJ2-7; 7 bases line up with TRBD2. Per the germline V gene, CDR1 is GTSNPN and CDR2 is SVGIG (reference sequence). This CDR3 is built from 15 residues. Germline trimming cut 0 bases from V and 3 bases from J; bases unmatched to any gene: 8. The CDR3 here is CAWSVPEAGDYEQYF. In DNA form, the CDR3 reads TGTGCCTGGAGTGTACCAGAGGCGGGAGACTACGAGCAGTACTTC.

This clonotype came up a few times. This chain uses TRBV5-1 with TRBJ1-4; maybe TRBD1 (6 bases). V gave up 0 bases and J gave up 3 bases, with 15 bases separating them. The CDR3 totals 17 residues. Germline CDR1 SGHRS, CDR2 YFSETQ. Written as DNA, the CDR3 is TGCGCCAGCAGCTTGGTGGGGGGGGGGCCAGCTAATGAAAAACTGTTTTTT. Amino acids: CASSLVGGGPANEKLFF.

The chain is built from TRBV19 and TRBJ2-2; D is unresolved. Per germline, CDR1 LNHDA and CDR2 SQIVND (reference sequence). Trimming removed 3 bases from V and 1 base from J, with 12 bases in between. This CDR3 comprises 16 residues. This CDR3 reads CASSMARQMNTGELFF. CDR3 coding DNA: TGTGCCAGTAGTATGGCTCGGCAGATGAACACCGGGGAGCTGTTTTTT.

Worth noting for this clonotype: A much larger clone is a single base away; this may be a read error. The J gene is TRBJ2-1, the V gene TRBV7-9; 7 nucleotides align to TRBD2. The V gene's germline CDR1 is SEHNR and CDR2 FQNEAQ (reference sequence). There are 17 residues in the CDR3. The CDR3 spells CGSSLIRDAGALNEQFF. The CDR3 bases are TGTGGCAGCAGCCTCATAAGGGACGCGGGAGCCCTAAATGAGCAGTTCTTC.

This clonotype was seen only a few times. The rearrangement uses TRBV27 and TRBJ2-1; D tentatively reads TRBD1 or TRBD2 (6 bases each). The V gene's germline CDR1 is MNHEY and CDR2 SMNVEV (reference sequence). The CDR3 runs to 16 residues. Trimming removed 6 bases at V and 2 bases at J, with 17 bases between. The CDR3 nucleotides read TGTGCCAGCAGCCCGCCTCCGGGGGCGACCTACAATGAGCAGTTCTTC. This sequence encodes CASSPPPGATYNEQFF.

This clonotype was seen ten or more times. V and J are TRBV12-3 or TRBV12-4 and TRBJ2-3; D is possibly TRBD2 (6 bases). This CDR3 has 15 residues. The V end lost 6 bases, the J end lost 0 bases, and 13 bases lay between the germline ends. CDR3 nucleotides: TGTGCCAGCAGCATCGGAACTAGCAGCACAGATACGCAGTATTTT. Translated, it gives CASSIGTSSTDTQYF.

This clonotype has ten or more counts. V gene TRBV28 combines with J gene TRBJ1-5; D is perhaps TRBD1 (6 bases). From germline, CDR1 is MDHEN and CDR2 SYDVKM. The V end was cut by 9 bases, the J end by 3 bases, with 12 bases between. The CDR3 has 13 amino acids. CDR3: CASKDRPNQPQHF. The CDR3 coding sequence is TGTGCCAGTAAGGACAGACCCAATCAGCCCCAGCATTTT.

This clonotype occurred a few times. V gene TRBV5-5 combines with J gene TRBJ1-2; the match to TRBD1 covers 8 bases. Looked up from germline, CDR1 is SGHKS and CDR2 is YYEKEE (reference sequence). Unmatched junction bases numbered 3, after V lost 3 bases and J lost 2 bases. The CDR3 contains 14 residues. The CDR3 region is CASSWDRINYGYTF. The CDR3 region has the DNA TGTGCCAGCAGCTGGGACAGGATAAACTATGGCTACACCTTC.

This clonotype was detected only a few times. J is TRBJ2-5 and V is TRBV5-1, with D possibly TRBD1 on 6 matching bases. Germline V gene data show CDR1 as SGHRS and CDR2 as YFSETQ. The CDR3 has 14 residues. Trimming shortened V by 6 bases and J by 2 bases, and 14 bases separated the two germline ends. Here the CDR3 DNA reads TGCGCCAGCAACCCAGGGGCGGCGCAAGAGACCCAGTACTTC. Translation: CASNPGAAQETQYF.

This clonotype turned up a few times. The gene calls are TRBV20-1 and TRBJ2-7; D is perhaps TRBD1 or TRBD2 (6 bases each). This CDR3 has 15 residues. V was trimmed by 0 bases and J by 3 bases, leaving 15 bases between them. The germline gives CDR1 DFQATT, CDR2 SNEGSKA (reference sequence). CDR3 coding DNA: TGCAGTGCTAGAGATTTGGAGGGGGGCCTCTACGAGCAGTACTTC. It codes for CSARDLEGGLYEQYF.

Notes on this clonotype: A much larger clone lies one base from this, so it may be a read error. J is TRBJ2-7 and V is TRBV20-1; D perhaps matches TRBD1 (6 bases). This CDR3 contains 17 residues. The V end lost 0 bases, the J end lost 6 bases, and 24 bases lay between the germline ends. Per the germline V gene, CDR1 is DFQATT and CDR2 is SNEGSKA (reference sequence). The CDR3 DNA is TGCAGTGCTAGAGATATGCCAGGGGCAGGCGTACTCTGCGAGCAGTACTTC. Its translation is CSARDMPGAGVLCEQYF.

In this sample, this clonotype turned up a few times. The chain joins TRBV9 to TRBJ2-5; weak D call: TRBD2 (5 bases). V was pared by 6 bases and J by 0 bases, with 9 bases between. The CDR3 loop spans 13 amino acids. Germline CDR1 SGDLS, CDR2 YYNGEE. This CDR3 reads CASTPGNQETQYF. As DNA, the CDR3 is TGTGCCAGCACTCCGGGGAACCAAGAGACCCAGTACTTC. Filled out from reference TRBV9 and TRBJ2-5, the complete variable domain reads DSGVTQTPKHLITATGQRVTLRCSPRSGDLSVYWYQQSLDQGLQFLIQYYNGEERAKGNILERFSAQQFPDLHSELNLSSLELGDSALYFCASTPGNQETQYFGPGTRLLVL.

This clonotype came up a few times. This rearrangement joins TRBV6-1 to TRBJ1-5; the D is unclear. V dropped 6 bases and J dropped 5 bases, with 8 bases sitting between them. The germline CDR1 and CDR2 sequences are MNHNS and SASEGT. CDR3 length equals 12 residues. The CDR3 DNA reads as TGTGCCAGCAGGGCGGAAGATCAGCCCCAGCATTTT. It encodes CASRAEDQPQHF.

This clonotype has at least ten counts. The chain employs TRBV20-1 and TRBJ2-7; D gene uncertain. With 3 bases removed from V and 4 bases from J, the gap between germline ends came to 13 bases. The germline V gene encodes CDR1 DFQATT and CDR2 SNEGSKA (reference sequence). The length of the CDR3 is 13 residues. The CDR3 loop is CSARTLRMYEQYF. The CDR3 DNA sequence: TGCAGTGCTAGGACATTAAGGATGTACGAGCAGTACTTC.

Notes on this clonotype: The CDR3 ends on some other residue instead of the conserved phenylalanine or tryptophan, so this is likely a read error. The chain joins TRBV9 to TRBJ1-6, with D hard to call. Deletions cut 1 base from V and 8 bases from J, with 10 bases between. The CDR3 totals 14 residues. The germline gives CDR1 SGDLS, CDR2 YYNGEE. This CDR3 is CASSVLRSYSPLHL. The CDR3 nucleotides are TGTGCCAGCAGCGTACTCAGGAGCTATTCACCCCTCCACCTT.

Many counts were recorded for this clonotype. The rearrangement uses TRBV30 and TRBJ2-7, with 10 positions matching TRBD1. The germline gives CDR1 GTSNPN, CDR2 SVGIG (reference sequence). The CDR3 runs 14 residues. Unmatched junction bases numbered 3, after V lost 1 base and J lost 3 bases. The CDR3 loop is CAWSAGTGVYEQYF. DNA of the CDR3: TGTGCCTGGAGTGCGGGGACAGGGGTCTACGAGCAGTACTTC.

This clonotype was observed many times. The CDR3 nucleotides read TGTGCCAGTAGCCGTTCGGCCATAATTAACTATGGCTACACCTTC. The encoded protein is CASSRSAIINYGYTF. J is TRBJ1-2 and V is TRBV19, with unresolved D. Trimming took off 6 bases at V and 1 base at J, with 15 bases between the two ends. Germline V gene lookup returns CDR1 LNHDA and CDR2 SQIVND (reference sequence). This CDR3 comprises 15 residues.

This clonotype occurred many times. The chain carries TRBV9 and TRBJ1-1; D perhaps matches TRBD1 (5 bases). The CDR3 consists of 14 residues. Germline-derived CDR1 and CDR2 are SGDLS and YYNGEE. V was cut by 0 bases and J by 5 bases, with 11 bases left in between. CDR3: CASSVAWEGTEAFF. The CDR3 coding sequence is TGTGCCAGCAGCGTAGCCTGGGAGGGGACTGAAGCTTTCTTT.

In this sample, this clonotype turned up a few times. The V and J genes are TRBV9 and TRBJ2-3, with 8 bases that match TRBD2. This CDR3 spans 16 amino acids. The J segment lost 0 bases and the V segment lost 0 bases, leaving 3 bases of the junction unmatched. CDR1 is SGDLS, CDR2 YYNGEE, per germline. In nucleotides, the CDR3 is TGTGCCAGCAGCGTAGCCCCGGGGGGGAGCACAGATACGCAGTATTTT. Its protein product is CASSVAPGGSTDTQYF.

There are a few counts of this clonotype. This chain joins TRBV6-1 and TRBJ1-5; D not certain. The germline V and J ends were trimmed by 5 bases and 0 bases, with 11 bases remaining between them. Germline V gene lookup returns CDR1 MNHNS and CDR2 SASEGT. The CDR3 runs to 15 residues. The CDR3 sequence is CASSRDWYSNQPQHF. Written as DNA, the CDR3 is TGTGCCAGCAGTCGCGATTGGTATAGCAATCAGCCCCAGCATTTT.